These 5 T cell receptor beta chains came from one sample sequenced in a study of OX40 agonist ivuxolimab in advanced cancers. This table comes from immunoSEQ multiplex PCR, and its TCRdb copy is limited to in-frame clones, with some not included. Among about 110,000 clones listed, around 93% were seen once. Sample: CD4+ or CD8+ T cells sorted from blood, taken in a trial of the OX40 agonist ivuxolimab. The source of these receptors is an adult with an advanced solid tumor such as melanoma, head and neck, liver or kidney cancer.

This clone was seen only once. V and J are TRBV7-9 and TRBJ1-2; D is unresolved. V lost 3 bases, J lost 4 bases, and 12 bases lay in between. CDR1 and CDR2 (germline): SEHNR, FQNEAQ (reference sequence). The CDR3 runs to 14 residues. CDR3 residues: CASSFEQSFYGYTF. In DNA form, the CDR3 reads TGTGCCAGCAGCTTTGAACAGTCCTTCTATGGCTACACCTTC.

This chain links TRBV30 with TRBJ1-3, with D uncertain. V shed 1 base and J shed 6 bases, with 10 bases lying between them. The V gene's germline CDR1 is GTSNPN and CDR2 SVGIG (reference sequence). The CDR3 is 13 amino acids. This chain's CDR3 is CAWSAGYENTIYF. The CDR3, as DNA: TGTGCCTGGAGTGCTGGGTACGAAAACACCATATATTTT. Variable domain in full (rest from reference TRBV30 and TRBJ1-3): SQTIHQWPATLVQPVGSPLSLECTVEGTSNPNLYWYRQAAGRGLQLLFYSVGIGQISSEVPQNLSASRPQDRQFILSSKKLLLSDSGFYLCAWSAGYENTIYFGEGSWLTVV.

V and J are TRBV6-1 and TRBJ1-1; TRBD1 matches 7 bases. V lost 2 bases to trimming and J lost 1 base; unmatched junction nucleotides: 7. This CDR3 has 16 residues. Germline CDR1 and CDR2: MNHNS and SASEGT. CDR3 protein: CASSEFEGAGNTEAFF. DNA for the CDR3: TGTGCCAGCAGTGAATTTGAGGGGGCAGGGAACACTGAAGCTTTCTTT.

The chain uses TRBV19 and TRBJ2-1, with 9 nucleotides matching TRBD2. CDR1 and CDR2 from the germline V gene are LNHDA and SQIVND (reference sequence). This CDR3 is built from 14 residues. V trimming: 5 bases; J trimming: 9 bases; junction bases outside the gene matches: 8. CDR3 DNA sequence: TGTGCCAGTAGTCCACAGCGGGGGGTAAGTGAGCAGTTCTTC. The encoded protein is CASSPQRGVSEQFF.

As regards this clone: One end of the junction varies from germline; a read error may be responsible. The rearrangement links TRBV5-4 to TRBJ1-2; possible D gene TRBD1, 5 bases. The CDR3 is made up of 15 amino acids. Germline loops: CDR1 SGHNT, CDR2 YYREEE (reference sequence). The DNA for the CDR3 is TGTGCCAGCAGCGCGCCCCTTAGGGGCTCCTATGGCCACACCTTC. Protein product: CASSAPLRGSYGHTF.